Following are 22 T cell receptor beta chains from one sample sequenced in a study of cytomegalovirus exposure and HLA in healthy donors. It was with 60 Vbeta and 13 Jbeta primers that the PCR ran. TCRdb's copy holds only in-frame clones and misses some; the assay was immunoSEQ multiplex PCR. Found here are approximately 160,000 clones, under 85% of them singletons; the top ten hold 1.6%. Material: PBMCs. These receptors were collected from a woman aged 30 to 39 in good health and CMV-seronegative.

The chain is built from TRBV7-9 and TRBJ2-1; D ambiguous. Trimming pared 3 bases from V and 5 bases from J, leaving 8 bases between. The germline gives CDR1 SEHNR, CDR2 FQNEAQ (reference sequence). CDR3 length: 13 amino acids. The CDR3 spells CASSFRLDNEQFF. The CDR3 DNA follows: TGTGCCAGCAGCTTCCGACTCGACAATGAGCAGTTCTTC. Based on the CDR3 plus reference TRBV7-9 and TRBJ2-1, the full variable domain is DTGVSQNPRHKITKRGQNVTFRCDPISEHNRLYWYRQTLGQGPEFLTYFQNEAQLEKSRLLSDRFSAERPKGSFSTLEIQRTEQGDSAMYLCASSFRLDNEQFFGPGTRLTVL.

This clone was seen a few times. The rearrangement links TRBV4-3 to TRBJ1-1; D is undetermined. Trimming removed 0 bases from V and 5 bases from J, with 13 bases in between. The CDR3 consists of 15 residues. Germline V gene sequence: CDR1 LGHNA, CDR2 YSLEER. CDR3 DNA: TGCGCCAGCAGCCAAGACACCTGGAGGCCGACTGAAGCTTTCTTT. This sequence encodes CASSQDTWRPTEAFF.

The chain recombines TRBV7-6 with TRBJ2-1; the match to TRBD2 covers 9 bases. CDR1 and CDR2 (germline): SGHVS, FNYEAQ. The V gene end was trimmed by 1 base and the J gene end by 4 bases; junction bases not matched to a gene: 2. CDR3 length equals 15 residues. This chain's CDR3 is CASSLGSGGYNEQFF. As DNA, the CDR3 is TGTGCCAGCAGCTTAGGGAGCGGGGGGTACAATGAGCAGTTCTTC.

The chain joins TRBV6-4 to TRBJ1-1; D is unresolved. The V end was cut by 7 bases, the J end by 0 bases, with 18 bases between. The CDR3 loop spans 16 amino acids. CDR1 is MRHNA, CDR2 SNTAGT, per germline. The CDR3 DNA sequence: TGTGCCAGCATATCCGGGAGGCGTATCATGAACACTGAAGCTTTCTTT. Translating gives CASISGRRIMNTEAFF.

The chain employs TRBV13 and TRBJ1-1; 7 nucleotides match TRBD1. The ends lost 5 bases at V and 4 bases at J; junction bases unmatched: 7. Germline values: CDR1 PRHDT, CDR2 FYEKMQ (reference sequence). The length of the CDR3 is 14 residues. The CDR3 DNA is TGTGCCAGCAGCCTACCGGGACAGACCACTGAAGCTTTCTTT. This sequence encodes CASSLPGQTTEAFF.

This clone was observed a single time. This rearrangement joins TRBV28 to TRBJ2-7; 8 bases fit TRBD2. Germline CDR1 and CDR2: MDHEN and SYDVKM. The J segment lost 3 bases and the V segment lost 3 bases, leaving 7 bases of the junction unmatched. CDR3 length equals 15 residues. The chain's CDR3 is CASSFGTRIFYEQYF. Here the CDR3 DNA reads TGTGCCAGCAGTTTCGGGACTAGGATTTTCTACGAGCAGTACTTC.

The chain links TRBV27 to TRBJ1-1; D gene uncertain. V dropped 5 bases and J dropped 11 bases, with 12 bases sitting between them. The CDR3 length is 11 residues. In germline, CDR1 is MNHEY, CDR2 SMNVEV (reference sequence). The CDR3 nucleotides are TGTGCCAGCAGTGACGGCCCGAGGGCTTTCTTT. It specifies CASSDGPRAFF.

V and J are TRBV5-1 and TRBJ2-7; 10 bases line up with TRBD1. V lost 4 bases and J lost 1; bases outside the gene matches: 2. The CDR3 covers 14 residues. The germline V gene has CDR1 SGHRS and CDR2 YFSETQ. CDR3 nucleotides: TGCGCCAGCAGCATGGACAGGGGGTCCTACGAGCAGTACTTC. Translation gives CASSMDRGSYEQYF. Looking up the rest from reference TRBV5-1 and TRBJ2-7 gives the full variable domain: KAGVTQTPRYLIKTRGQQVTLSCSPISGHRSVSWYQQTPGQGLQFLFEYFSETQRNKGNFPGRFSGRQFSNSRSEMNVSTLELGDSALYLCASSMDRGSYEQYFGPGTRLTVT.

CDR3 bases: TGCGCCAGCAGCCGAAATCCCGGGACAGGGAGCTCCTACGAGCAGTACTTC. This sequence encodes CASSRNPGTGSSYEQYF. This rearrangement joins TRBV5-1 to TRBJ2-7, with 9 bases identical to TRBD1. Trimming cost V 4 bases and J 0 bases; bases outside gene matches: 11. This CDR3 contains 17 residues. CDR1 is SGHRS, CDR2 YFSETQ, per germline.

CDR3 nucleotide sequence: TGTGCCAGCAGTCGGCCTCCGGGAGGGCCCCTTTACAATGAGCAGTTCTTC. Encoded protein: CASSRPPGGPLYNEQFF. The chain joins TRBV7-2 to TRBJ2-1; 8 positions match TRBD2. The CDR3 sequence is 17 residues long. Per the germline V gene, CDR1 is SGHTA and CDR2 is FQGNSA. The J segment lost 4 bases and the V segment lost 6 bases, leaving 14 bases of the junction unmatched. Using reference TRBV7-2 and TRBJ2-1 for the parts outside the CDR3, the full variable domain is GAGVSQSPSNKVTEKGKDVELRCDPISGHTALYWYRQSLGQGLEFLIYFQGNSAPDKSGLPSDRFSAERTGGSVSTLTIQRTQQEDSAVYLCASSRPPGGPLYNEQFFGPGTRLTVL.

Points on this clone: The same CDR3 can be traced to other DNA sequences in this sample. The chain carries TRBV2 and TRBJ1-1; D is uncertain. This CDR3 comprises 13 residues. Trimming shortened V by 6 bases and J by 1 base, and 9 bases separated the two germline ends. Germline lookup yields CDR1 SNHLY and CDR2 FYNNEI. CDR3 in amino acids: CASSFEPNTEAFF. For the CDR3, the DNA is TGTGCCAGCAGCTTTGAGCCGAACACTGAAGCTTTCTTT.

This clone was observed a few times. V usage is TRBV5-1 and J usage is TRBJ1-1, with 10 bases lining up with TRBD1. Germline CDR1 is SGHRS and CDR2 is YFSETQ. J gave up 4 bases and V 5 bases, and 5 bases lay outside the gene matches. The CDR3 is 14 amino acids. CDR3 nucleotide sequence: TGCGCCAGCAGACGGACAGGGGGACTCACTGAAGCTTTCTTT. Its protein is CASRRTGGLTEAFF.

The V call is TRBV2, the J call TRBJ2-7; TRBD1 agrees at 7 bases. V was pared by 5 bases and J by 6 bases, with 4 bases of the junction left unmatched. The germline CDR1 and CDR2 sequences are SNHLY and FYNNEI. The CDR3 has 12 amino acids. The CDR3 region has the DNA TGTGCCAGCAGTAACAGGGGTCCCGAGCAGTACTTC. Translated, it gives CASSNRGPEQYF.

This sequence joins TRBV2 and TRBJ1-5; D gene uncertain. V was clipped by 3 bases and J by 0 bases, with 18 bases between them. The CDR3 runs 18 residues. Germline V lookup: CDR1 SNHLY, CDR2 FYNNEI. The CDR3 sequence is CASSDLTLLTFSNQPQHF. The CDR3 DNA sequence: TGTGCCAGCAGTGATCTGACACTCTTAACTTTTAGCAATCAGCCCCAGCATTTT.

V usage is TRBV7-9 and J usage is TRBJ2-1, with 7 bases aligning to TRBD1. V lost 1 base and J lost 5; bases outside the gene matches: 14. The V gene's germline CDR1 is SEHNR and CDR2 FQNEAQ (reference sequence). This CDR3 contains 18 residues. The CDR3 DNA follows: TGTGCCAGCAGCTTAGGCAAGAGCTTACAGGGGCGTGACAATGAGCAGTTCTTC. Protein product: CASSLGKSLQGRDNEQFF.

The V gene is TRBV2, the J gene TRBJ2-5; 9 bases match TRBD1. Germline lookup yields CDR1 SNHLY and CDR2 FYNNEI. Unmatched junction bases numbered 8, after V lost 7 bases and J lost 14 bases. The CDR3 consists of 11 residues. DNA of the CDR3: TGTGCCAGCACCCCCGGGACAGGGTTCTACTTC. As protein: CASTPGTGFYF.

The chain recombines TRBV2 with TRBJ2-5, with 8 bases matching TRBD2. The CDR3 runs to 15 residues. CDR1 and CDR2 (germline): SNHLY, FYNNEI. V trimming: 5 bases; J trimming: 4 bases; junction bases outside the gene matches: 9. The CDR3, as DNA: TGTGCCAGCAGTTACGGACTAGCCCGAGGAGAGACCCAGTACTTC. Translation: CASSYGLARGETQYF.

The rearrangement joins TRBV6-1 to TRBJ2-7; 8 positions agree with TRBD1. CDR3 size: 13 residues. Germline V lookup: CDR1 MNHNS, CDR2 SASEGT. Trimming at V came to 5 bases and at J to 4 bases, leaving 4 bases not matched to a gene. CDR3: CASSSDRGYEQYF. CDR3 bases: TGTGCCAGCAGTTCAGACAGGGGTTACGAGCAGTACTTC.

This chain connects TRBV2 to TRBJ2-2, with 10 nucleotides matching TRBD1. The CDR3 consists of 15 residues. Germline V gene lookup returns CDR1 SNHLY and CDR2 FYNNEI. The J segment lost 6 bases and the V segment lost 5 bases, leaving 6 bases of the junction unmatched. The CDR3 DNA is TGTGCCAGCAGTAGACAGGGGGCAGGGCCCGGGGAGCTGTTTTTT. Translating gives CASSRQGAGPGELFF.

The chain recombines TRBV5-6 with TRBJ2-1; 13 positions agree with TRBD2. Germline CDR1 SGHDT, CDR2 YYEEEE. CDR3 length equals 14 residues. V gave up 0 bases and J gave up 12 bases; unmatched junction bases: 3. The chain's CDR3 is CASSLVTSGGRQFF. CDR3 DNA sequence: TGTGCCAGCAGCTTGGTGACTAGCGGGGGGAGGCAGTTCTTC.

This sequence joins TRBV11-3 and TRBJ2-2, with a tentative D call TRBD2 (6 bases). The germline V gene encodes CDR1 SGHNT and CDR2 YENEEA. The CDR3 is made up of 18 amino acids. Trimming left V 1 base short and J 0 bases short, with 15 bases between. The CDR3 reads CASSLVRASAANTGELFF. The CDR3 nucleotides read TGTGCCAGCAGCTTAGTGCGCGCTAGCGCAGCGAACACCGGGGAGCTGTTTTTT.

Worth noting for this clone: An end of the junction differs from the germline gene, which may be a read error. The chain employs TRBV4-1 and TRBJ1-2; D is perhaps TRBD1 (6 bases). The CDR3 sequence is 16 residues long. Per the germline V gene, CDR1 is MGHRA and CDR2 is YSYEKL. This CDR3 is CASSHPMSRGYDAYPF. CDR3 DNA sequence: TGCGCCAGCAGCCATCCAATGTCCAGGGGCTATGACGCCTACCCCTTC.